This record covers a single T cell receptor beta chain. As yet, its antigen is unknown. TCRdb re-called the multiplex PCR reads with MiXCR, one entry per CDR3 protein. The sample contains 250,000 or so distinct CDR3 sequences, 30% to 35% of which appear only once. This record belongs to a study of breast tumors, draining lymph nodes, adjacent tissues. Study results and caveats: Tumor and nontumor repertoires were significantly more similar in luminal-like than in basal-like breast cancer. Findings are consistent with lymph node origin and intratumoral expansion of most tumor T cells.

The lymph nodes were axillary draining lymph nodes from breast cancer patients. In germline, CDR1 is SNHLY, CDR2 FYNNEI. The CDR3 has 15 amino acids. V was pared by 8 bases and J by 8 bases, with 19 bases between. The receptor was isolated from a female donor with breast cancer. Some clones in this sample may be carry-over from other donors' samples. Sequenced input: axillary lymph node tissue. The chain uses TRBV2 and TRBJ1-6; no firm D call. The CDR3: CASSPLAGRHSPLHF. DNA of the CDR3: TGTGCCAGCTCTCCACTGGCAGGCCGACATTCACCCCTCCACTTT.